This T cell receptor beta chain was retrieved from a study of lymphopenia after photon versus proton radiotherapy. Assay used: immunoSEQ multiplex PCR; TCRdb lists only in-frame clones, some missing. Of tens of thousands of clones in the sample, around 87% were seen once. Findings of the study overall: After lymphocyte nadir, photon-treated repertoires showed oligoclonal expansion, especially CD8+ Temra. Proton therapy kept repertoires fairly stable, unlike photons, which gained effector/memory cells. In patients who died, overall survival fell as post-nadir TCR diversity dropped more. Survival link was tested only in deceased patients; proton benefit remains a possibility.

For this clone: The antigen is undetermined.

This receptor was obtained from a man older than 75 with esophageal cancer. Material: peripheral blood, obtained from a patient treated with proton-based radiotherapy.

The CDR3, as DNA: TGTGCCAGCAGCTGGGACGACCAGACTGAAGCTTTCTTT. As protein: CASSWDDQTEAFF. The chain carries TRBV7-9 and TRBJ1-1, with a weak D call TRBD1 (5 bases). V lost 4 bases to trimming and J lost 5 bases, with 11 bases between them. CDR1 and CDR2 from the germline V gene are SEHNR and FQNEAQ (reference sequence). The CDR3 is 13 amino acids.